This T cell receptor (beta chain) was profiled in a study of cytomegalovirus exposure and HLA in healthy donors. Study-wide results and caveats: A later analysis by the authors found several of the most significant clusters apparently linked to common viral pathogens. A later analysis linked fewer than 20,000 TCR beta sequences to HLA alleles at 0.05 false discovery rate.

The V segment lost 9 bases and the J segment 4 bases; nucleotides outside the gene matches: 15. The CDR3 spans 16 residues. This clone was observed a handful of times. Its antigen is unidentified. Vbeta (60) and Jbeta (13) primers were used in the PCR. Here immunoSEQ multiplex PCR was the method, and the copy in TCRdb shows in-frame clones only, minus some. The sample includes some 130,000 clones, around three quarters of them seen just once. Material for sequencing was PBMCs. This TCR was recovered from a man aged 25 to 40 in good health. V is TRBV5-3 and J is TRBJ2-2; 7 positions agree with TRBD1. TRBV5-3 is an ORF for which the function is uncertain. CDR3 coding DNA: TGTGCCAAAACGACAGGGACAGTAGGGCTCACCGGGGAGCTGTTTTTT. Encoded protein: CAKTTGTVGLTGELFF.